Below, one TCR beta chain is given with its context. Data came from immunoSEQ multiplex PCR; TCRdb stores just in-frame clones and leaves some out. The sample has over 70,000 clones, over 65% seen once; the top ten hold about 26%. The sample belongs to a study of T cell responses to AZD1222 COVID-19 vaccine. The CDR3 covers 18 residues. Germline-derived CDR1 and CDR2 are SGHAT and FQNNGV. The V end lost 5 bases, the J end lost 4 bases, and 27 bases lay between the germline ends. The receptor was derived from an adult who received the MenACWY meningococcal vaccine as a control. The specimen comprised peripheral blood, sampled 28 days after the second dose of the MenACWY control vaccine. The genes are TRBV11-2 and TRBJ2-7, with TRBD1 as a possible D gene (5 bases). CDR3 in amino acids: CASSPSPSTASSNYEQYF. The CDR3 DNA follows: TGTGCCAGCAGCCCATCCCCCTCGACAGCCTCTTCGAATTACGAGCAGTACTTC.